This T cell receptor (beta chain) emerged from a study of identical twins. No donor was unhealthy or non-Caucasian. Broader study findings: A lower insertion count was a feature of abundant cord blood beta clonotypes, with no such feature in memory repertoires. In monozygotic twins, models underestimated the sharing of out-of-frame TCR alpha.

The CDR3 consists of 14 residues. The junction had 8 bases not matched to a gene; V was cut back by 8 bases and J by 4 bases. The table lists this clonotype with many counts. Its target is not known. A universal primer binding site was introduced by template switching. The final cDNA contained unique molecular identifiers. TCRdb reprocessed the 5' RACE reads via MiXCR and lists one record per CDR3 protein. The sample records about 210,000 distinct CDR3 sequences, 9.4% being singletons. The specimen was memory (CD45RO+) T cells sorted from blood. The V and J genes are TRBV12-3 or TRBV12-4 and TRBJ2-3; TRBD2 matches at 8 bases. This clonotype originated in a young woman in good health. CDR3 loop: CASSPIGGADTQYF. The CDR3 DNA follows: TGTGCCAGCTCCCCTATCGGGGGGGCAGATACGCAGTATTTT.